The entry below gives a single TCR beta chain sequence along with its context. The data were obtained in a study of blood T cell repertoires in COVID-19. About the study: T cells, B-cell-depleted T cells, or PBMCs provided the cDNA or gDNA that served as material.

Profiled with immunoSEQ multiplex PCR; TCRdb holds only in-frame clones, not every one. Among a few hundred thousand clones listed, roughly 80% were seen once. Trimming cost V 4 bases and J 6 bases; bases outside gene matches: 3. Germline V CDR1 and CDR2: MNHEY, SMNVEV (reference sequence). The CDR3 runs to 14 residues. The genes are TRBV27 and TRBJ2-1; 10 bases map to TRBD2. Source material: peripheral blood. The source is a man aged 60-69 years with acute or convalescent COVID-19. This chain's CDR3 is CASSSSGRFNEQFF. CDR3 sequence (DNA): TGTGCCAGCAGTTCTAGCGGGAGATTCAATGAGCAGTTCTTC.